The present entry profiles one TCR beta chain with its context. Time point indicated: sample taken at primary tumor resection. Whole RNA from tumor, nontumor lung or frozen PBMC was sequenced unsorted. The source of the sample is a study of spatial heterogeneity in lung cancer. Germline CDR1 reads DFQATT; CDR2 reads SNEGSKA (reference sequence). V was clipped by 3 bases and J by 2 bases; unmatched bases: 10. The CDR3 extends over 16 amino acids. TCRdb independently ran MiXCR on the 5' RACE reads; one entry per CDR3 protein. The sample includes 80,000 to 95,000 distinct CDR3 sequences, over 8.5% of them seen just once.

The source is a male donor with early-stage non-small cell lung cancer. Source: PBMCs, taken at surgery. The rearrangement uses TRBV20-1 and TRBJ2-5; 9 bases are shared with TRBD2. CDR3 bases: TGCAGTGCTAGCAACCCCAGCGGGAGGAGGCAAGAGACCCAGTACTTC. The encoded protein is CSASNPSGRRQETQYF.